The rows below give T cell receptor beta chains drawn from one sample of a study of cytomegalovirus exposure and HLA in healthy donors. Sequenced by immunoSEQ multiplex PCR; TCRdb stores in-frame clones only, minus some. The sample has about 85,000 clones; about 80% are singletons. The source material was PBMCs. All receptors come from a woman aged 50 to 60 in good health and CMV-seropositive. CDR3s include the opening cysteine and the closing phenylalanine or tryptophan. D genes are given only for firm matches. Some rows mark clone size as missing; the rest say once, few, many or name a class of expanded clone.

>TRBJ2-5|-|-|TRBV5-1
TGCGCCAGCAGCTTGGAGGTGGGAGTGGTTTCGCGGGAGACCCAGTACTTC
CASSLEVGVVSRETQYF
>TRBJ1-4|-|TRBD1|TRBV5-1
TGCGCCAGCAGCCCCTCGGACAGGGGGAGAGATGAAAAACTGTTTTTT
CASSPSDRGRDEKLFF
>TRBJ2-1|-|-|TRBV11-1
TGTGCCAGCAGCTTCGGACTAGGGGGAGTGGCTGAGCAGTTCTTC
CASSFGLGGVAEQFF
>TRBJ2-7|-|TRBD2|TRBV6-6
TGTGCCAGCAGTTCTCTAGCGGGGGCCACCTACGAGCAGTACTTC
CASSSLAGATYEQYF
>TRBJ2-1|-|-|TRBV11-3
TGTGCCAGCAGCTTCGGGGGGCGGTTGGGTGAGCAGTTCTTC
CASSFGGRLGEQFF
>TRBJ1-3|-|-|TRBV9
TGTGCCAGCAGTAAACAGGGCTTTTCTGGAAACACCATATATTTT
CASSKQGFSGNTIYF
>TRBJ1-4|-|-|TRBV2
TGTGCCAGCGGACTAGGGGTTTCCGAAAAACTGTTTTTT
CASGLGVSEKLFF
>TRBJ1-4|once|-|TRBV9
TGTGCCAGCAGCTCCAGTTCTGGTTCTAATGAAAAACTGTTTTTT
CASSSSSGSNEKLFF
>TRBJ2-7|-|TRBD1|TRBV27
TGTGCCAGCAGCTGGACAGGGGGCACCTACGAGCAGTACTTC
CASSWTGGTYEQYF
>TRBJ2-1|once|-|TRBV2
TGTGCCAGCAGGAGGCAGGCACTTGGGGGGAATGAGCAGTTCTTC
CASRRQALGGNEQFF
>TRBJ2-7|-|TRBD2|TRBV19
TGTGCCAGTAGGATAGCGGGGGGGTCCTCCTACGAGCAGTACTTC
CASRIAGGSSYEQYF
>TRBJ2-5|-|TRBD2|TRBV28
TGTGCCAGCAGCCGACTAGCGTACCAAGAGACCCAGTACTTC
CASSRLAYQETQYF
>TRBJ1-6|-|-|TRBV5-1
TGCGCCAGCAGCACAGGGAATTCACCCCTCCACTTT
CASSTGNSPLHF
>TRBJ1-2|-|TRBD1|TRBV7-2
TGTGCCAGCAGCCCCTGGACAGGGGCTAACTATGGCTACACCTTC
CASSPWTGANYGYTF
>TRBJ1-1|-|TRBD1|TRBV18
TGTGCCAGCTCACCACTCGGGACAGCCATGAACACTGAAGCTTTCTTT
CASSPLGTAMNTEAFF
>TRBJ1-1|-|-|TRBV27
TGTGCCAGCTTCTCGGGACTTGAAGCTTTCTTT
CASFSGLEAFF
>TRBJ1-3|-|TRBD1|TRBV7-9
TGTGCCAGCAGCCCGAGGACAGGGCCCTCTGGAAACACCATATATTTT
CASSPRTGPSGNTIYF
>TRBJ1-5|-|-|TRBV18
TGTGCCAGCTCACCGAACGGAGGCAATCAGCCCCAGCATTTT
CASSPNGGNQPQHF
>TRBJ2-1|-|-|TRBV11-3
TGTGCCAGCGTTTGGGTAGGGGGAACCTACAATGAGCAGTTCTTC
CASVWVGGTYNEQFF
>TRBJ2-1|-|-|TRBV7-9
TGTGCCAGCTCCATTTCGCGGGGCGGGACCTTTCGCTCCTACAATGAGCAGTTCTTC
CASSISRGGTFRSYNEQFF
>TRBJ1-4|few|-|TRBV6-1
TGTGCCAGCAGTGAATGGAGCAGTCGTAATGAAAAACTGTTTTTT
CASSEWSSRNEKLFF
>TRBJ2-2|-|-|TRBV11-3
TGTGCCAGCAGCCCCGCGTCCAACACCGGGGAGCTGTTTTTT
CASSPASNTGELFF
>TRBJ2-5|-|TRBD1|TRBV5-1
TGCGCCAGCAGCTTGAACCCGACAGGGGACGAGACCCAGTACTTC
CASSLNPTGDETQYF
>TRBJ2-1|once|TRBD2|TRBV7-6
TGTGCCAGCAGCTCGATGACTAGCAGGAACAATGAGCAGTTCTTC
CASSSMTSRNNEQFF
>TRBJ1-6|-|-|TRBV5-1
TGCGCCAGCAGCTTGGGCCAGGGAGGGAATAATTCACCCCTCCACTTT
CASSLGQGGNNSPLHF
>TRBJ2-3|-|TRBD1|TRBV10-3
TGTGCCATCAGTGGCCCGGACAGGGACTTTAGCACAGATACGCAGTATTTT
CAISGPDRDFSTDTQYF
>TRBJ2-5|once|TRBD1|TRBV10-1
TGCGCCAGCAGTGAAGGGACAGGGGAAGAGACCCAGTACTTC
CASSEGTGEETQYF
>TRBJ1-4|-|-|TRBV2
TGTGCCAGCAGTGACATGGTCTCGGGGGAAAAACTGTTTTTT
CASSDMVSGEKLFF
>TRBJ2-2|-|-|TRBV5-4
TGTGCCAGCAGCTTTGGGGAGTCAATAACCGGGGAGCTGTTTTTT
CASSFGESITGELFF
>TRBJ2-7|once|-|TRBV9
TGTGCCAGCAGCGTTATGGGGCTCGGGTACGAGCAGTACTTC
CASSVMGLGYEQYF
>TRBJ1-1|-|-|TRBV6-5
TGTGCCAGCTTTCGGTACACTGAAGCTTTCTTT
CASFRYTEAFF
>TRBJ2-1|-|TRBD2|TRBV19
TGTGCCAGTAGTGGGACGGTAGCGGGGGCCTGGGATGAGCAGTTCTTC
CASSGTVAGAWDEQFF
>TRBJ2-5|-|-|TRBV6-1
TGTGCCAGCAGTGAGAGGGTCCAGCGACAAGAGACCCAGTACTTC
CASSERVQRQETQYF
>TRBJ2-1|few|-|TRBV9
TGTGCCAGCAGTCCCGGGGGAGCAATCAACAATGAGCAGTTCTTC
CASSPGGAINNEQFF
>TRBJ2-2|-|-|TRBV2
TGTGCCAGCAGTGAGGTCAGGGGAACCACCGGGGAGCTGTTTTTT
CASSEVRGTTGELFF
>TRBJ1-3|-|-|TRBV10-3
TGTGCCGGCCGACAGTTTTCCGCGGACACCATATATTTT
CAGRQFSADTIYF
>TRBJ2-3|-|TRBD1|TRBV7-6
TGTGCCAGCAGCCCGGGACAGGGCAATACAGATACGCAGTATTTT
CASSPGQGNTDTQYF
>TRBJ2-4|-|-|TRBV9
TGTGCCAGCAGCCCCCCAGGGGTGTCCAAAAACATTCAGTACTTC
CASSPPGVSKNIQYF
>TRBJ2-2|few|TRBD1|TRBV5-4
TGTGCCAGCAGCCTCGGGGACAGGGGGTTTACCGGGGAGCTGTTTTTT
CASSLGDRGFTGELFF
>TRBJ2-1|-|TRBD1|TRBV7-8
TGTGCCAGCAGCTTCAGGGGGAGCTCCTACAATGAGCAGTTCTTC
CASSFRGSSYNEQFF
>TRBJ2-1|-|TRBD2|TRBV19
TGTGCCAGTAGTATAGATGTGGCGGGAGTACCCCCCTACAATGAGCAGTTCTTC
CASSIDVAGVPPYNEQFF
>TRBJ2-1|-|TRBD2|TRBV7-3
TGTGCTTCGGCCCTGAGCGGGGGAGGCAATGAGCAGTTCTTC
CASALSGGGNEQFF
>TRBJ1-5|-|TRBD1|TRBV27
TGTGCCAGCAGTGGACAGGGTATGAGTCATCAGCCCCAGCATTTT
CASSGQGMSHQPQHF
>TRBJ2-6|-|-|TRBV4-2
TGTGCCAGCAGCCAAGAACTAGGGTTCGGGGCCAACGTCCTGACTTTC
CASSQELGFGANVLTF
>TRBJ2-1|-|-|TRBV5-1
TGCGCCAGCAGCCCCTACATGGGGGCCCACAATGAGCAGTTCTTC
CASSPYMGAHNEQFF
>TRBJ1-5|-|-|TRBV12-5
TGTGCTAGTGGTTTGGTAATCGGCAGGGGCAGGGATCAGCCCCAGCATTTT
CASGLVIGRGRDQPQHF
>TRBJ2-3|-|-|TRBV9
TGTGCCAGCAGTTCCCGGGGAGGCCCGGGATACGGGCAGTATTTT
CASSSRGGPGYGQYF
>TRBJ2-2|-|-|TRBV6-4
TGTGCCAGCAGTGGGGAGTTTTCCGGGGAGCTGTTTTTT
CASSGEFSGELFF
>TRBJ2-5|-|TRBD2|TRBV5-1
TGCGCCAGCAGCCCGGCCGGCGGGGGAGGGCCTCAAGAGACCCAGTACTTC
CASSPAGGGGPQETQYF
>TRBJ2-7|-|TRBD2|TRBV5-1
TGCGCCAGCAGCTTGGTGGGTAGCGGGTCCCCCTCCTACGAGCAGTACTTC
CASSLVGSGSPSYEQYF
>TRBJ2-1|-|-|TRBV11-3
TGTGCCAGCAGCTTCCAAACGGGACTTTTTAATGAGCAGTTCTTC
CASSFQTGLFNEQFF
>TRBJ1-2|-|-|TRBV29-1
TGCAGCACGGGTTACGGGAATCAGGAAGGCTACACCTTC
CSTGYGNQEGYTF
>TRBJ2-2|-|-|TRBV5-6
TGTGCCAGCAGCTTGGGGGCAGGGATGGCCGGGGAGCTGTTTTTT
CASSLGAGMAGELFF
>TRBJ2-2|-|-|TRBV9
TGTGCCAGCAGCGACGCCCGGGTGACCGGGGAGCTGTTTTTT
CASSDARVTGELFF
>TRBJ1-2|once|TRBD1|TRBV29-1
TGCAGCGTTGATCTCGGACAGGGACAACTTCGGCGAAAGGACTATGGCTACACCTTC
CSVDLGQGQLRRKDYGYTF